Listed below are T cell receptor beta chains from one sample, sequenced in a study of T-cell memory formation after mild COVID-19. Each CDR3 protein is one row after TCRdb ran MiXCR on the 5' RACE reads. The sample shows under 700,000 distinct CDR3 sequences, about a fifth of them seen only once. The source material was PBMCs or a T cell subset sorted from them (not recorded which). These receptors originate from an adult woman who had mild COVID-19 (a few samples of this study predate the infection). Cell type and time point are not known. CDR3s include the opening cysteine and the closing phenylalanine or tryptophan.

TRBV5-1,CATSTRQGHNEQFF
TRBV12-3/TRBV12-4,CASSPGTPWYQETQYF
TRBV7-2,CASSLTSGADTQYF
TRBV29-1,CSVRGGLGAGELFF
TRBV24-1,CATSEEAYNEQFF
TRBV20-1,CSAEARQGSYGYTF
TRBV2,CASSRGQGALKEQFF
TRBV14,CASSQDRRGSYEQYF
TRBV4-3,CASSQGRRTLGTEAFF
TRBV5-1,CASSLRTGSNEQFF
TRBV12-3/TRBV12-4,CASSTGTGIQYF
TRBV6-1,CASSDSGGVTETQYF
TRBV9,CASSPGDDAQYGYTF
TRBV10-3,CAIRSDSTSYEQYF
TRBV7-9,CASSPRGQGGTEAFF
TRBV4-2,CASSQAGTDSPLHF
TRBV5-5,CASSILSGLPKNTEAFF
TRBV5-1,CASSLIDGEKLFF
TRBV3-1,CASSQDRGMLSYEQYF
TRBV4-2,CASSLTSTGTGPYEQYF
TRBV12-3/TRBV12-4,CASSFRLSEAVNTGELFF
TRBV18,CASSPRQGTTDTQYF
TRBV7-2,CASSLEGTTAFF
TRBV20-1,CSASVPGGPNTEAFF
TRBV7-2,CASSSQVGGNIQYF
TRBV19,CASSDQGQWSSYEQYF
TRBV2,CASRALATIVYEQYF
TRBV7-9,CASSHLAGGRTDTQYF
TRBV2,CASSEPAGGSDTQYF
TRBV9,CASSPRVSLTNEQYF
TRBV6-5,CASRGQAYEQYF
TRBV7-2,CASSRGASGIQETQYF
TRBV25-1,CASSESRLAGSRSYNEQFF
TRBV7-9,CASNRAGSSYNEQFF
TRBV2,CASRIKGLNTEAFF